This T cell receptor (beta chain) came from a study of PD-1 blockade in classical Hodgkin lymphoma. V lost 7 bases and J 5 bases, leaving 8 bases between the germline ends. In germline, CDR1 is MDHEN, CDR2 SYDVKM. CDR3 size: 11 residues. TCRdb's table, derived via immunoSEQ multiplex PCR, lists solely in-frame clones and lacks some. In the table there are more than 90,000 clones, 81% of which are singletons. All the patients suffered relapse after autologous stem cell transplantation, and brentuximab vedotin exposure differed. The chain links TRBV28 to TRBJ1-1, with D possibly being TRBD1 (5 bases). The sample consisted of peripheral blood mononuclear cells (PBMCs), taken before the second cycle of nivolumab. This sequence was found in a human donor with classical Hodgkin lymphoma. CDR3 nucleotide sequence: TGTGCCAGCAAACGACAGACTGAAGCTTTCTTT. Its protein product is CASKRQTEAFF.